This TCR beta chain is drawn from a study of cytomegalovirus exposure and HLA in healthy donors. Study-level findings and limits: Researchers reported in a later analysis that a missense DCLRE1C variant was tied to TCR beta V- and J-gene trimming. There were reportedly fewer N-insertions in an Asian-associated ancestry cluster than the roughly 610-donor mean, in a later analysis. In vitro checks showed that a few CMV-associated chains really do target CMV antigens.

Trimming pared 7 bases from V and 3 bases from J, leaving 6 bases between. CDR1 is SNHLY, CDR2 FYNNEI, per germline. This CDR3 comprises 12 residues. The PCR contained 60 Vbeta and 13 Jbeta primers. The table came from immunoSEQ multiplex PCR; TCRdb's copy has only in-frame clones and leaves some out. This table has tens of thousands of clones, about 70% appearing once. About this clone itself: Its cognate antigen is unknown.

The gene calls are TRBV2 and TRBJ2-2, with D possibly being TRBD1 (5 bases). Input material: PBMCs. The sequence came from a man in his forties or fifties in good health and CMV-seropositive. CDR3 loop: CASKTDTGELFF. The CDR3 DNA reads TGTGCCAGCAAGACAGACACCGGGGAGCTGTTTTTT.